Listed here is a single T cell receptor beta chain. The antigen is undetermined. This record comes from a study of T cell responses to AZD1222 COVID-19 vaccine. Looking at the study overall: Pooled samples include second doses given at about 4 or 12 weeks.

The CDR3 sequence is 18 residues long. Per germline, CDR1 LGHDT and CDR2 YNNKEL (reference sequence). V lost 0 bases and J lost 7; bases outside the gene matches: 8. Study-wide points: Donors were mostly white British, more females; clonal diversity possibly underestimated. None of the repertoires were sampled until the peak T cell response had passed. Baseline serology detected seropositivity in only 5 or 6 AZD1222 recipients.

Only in-frame clones appear in the TCRdb table, and some are missing; sequencing was by immunoSEQ multiplex PCR. The table includes fewer than 110,000 clones, about 90% detected once. The clonotype originates from an adult in good health. The source was peripheral blood, collected on day 0 of AZD1222 vaccination. This chain uses TRBV3-1 (or the pseudogene TRBV3-2) with TRBJ2-1, with TRBD2 matching 14 bases. The DNA for the CDR3 is TGTGCCAGCAGCCAAGATACGGGAAGGACTAGCGGGAGGAATGAGCAGTTCTTC. This translates into CASSQDTGRTSGRNEQFF.